The 25 T cell receptor beta chains below were found in one sample sequenced in a study of blood T cell repertoires in COVID-19. TCRdb's table, derived via immunoSEQ multiplex PCR, lists solely in-frame clones and lacks some. The table shows 250,000 to 300,000 clones, with 80% to 90% occurring only once. Specimen: peripheral blood. The receptors originated from a woman in her 70s with COVID-19, enrolled during active disease.

CDR3 sequence: CASSQGLGRPIGLEAFF. CDR3 nucleotide sequence: TGCGCCAGCAGCCAAGGGTTGGGGAGGCCCATAGGTCTTGAAGCTTTCTTT. This chain uses TRBV4-1 with TRBJ1-1; D is unresolved. Trimming shortened V by 1 base and J by 7 bases, and 22 bases separated the two germline ends. Germline CDR1 reads MGHRA; CDR2 reads YSYEKL. This CDR3 contains 17 residues.

The J gene is TRBJ1-2, the V gene TRBV13; 10 bases match TRBD1. The CDR3 contains 14 residues. Trimming took 5 bases from V and 4 from J; bases not matched to a gene: 4. The germline V gene encodes CDR1 PRHDT and CDR2 FYEKMQ (reference sequence). This CDR3 is CASSTGTGVYGYTF. The CDR3 DNA reads TGTGCCAGCAGCACCGGGACAGGGGTCTATGGCTACACCTTC.

This chain joins TRBV30 and TRBJ2-7; the D gene is possibly TRBD2 (5 bases). Germline V gene sequence: CDR1 GTSNPN, CDR2 SVGIG (reference sequence). Deletions cut 3 bases from V and 5 bases from J, with 20 bases between. The CDR3 runs to 15 residues. The CDR3 region has the DNA TGTGCCTGGAGGCTTAGAAGCCTAGCTTACCACGAGCAGTACTTC. Translated: CAWRLRSLAYHEQYF. Together with reference TRBV30 and TRBJ2-7, the CDR3 gives the full variable domain: SQTIHQWPATLVQPVGSPLSLECTVEGTSNPNLYWYRQAAGRGLQLLFYSVGIGQISSEVPQNLSASRPQDRQFILSSKKLLLSDSGFYLCAWRLRSLAYHEQYFGPGTRLTVT.

The genes are TRBV6-4 and TRBJ2-2; weak D call: TRBD2 (7 bases). V was pared by 4 bases and J by 3 bases, with 12 bases between. The CDR3 is made up of 15 amino acids. Germline V gene data show CDR1 as MRHNA and CDR2 as SNTAGT. The chain's CDR3 is CASSVSGGDTGELFF. CDR3 sequence (DNA): TGTGCCAGCAGTGTATCGGGGGGCGACACCGGGGAGCTGTTTTTT.

The CDR3 loop reads CASSFGAGLYEQYF. The CDR3 DNA follows: TGTGCCAGCAGCTTCGGCGCGGGGTTATACGAGCAGTACTTC. The genes are TRBV7-9 and TRBJ2-7, with D possibly being TRBD2 (6 bases). V was pared by 3 bases and J by 4 bases, with 13 bases between. CDR1 and CDR2 from the germline V gene are SEHNR and FQNEAQ (reference sequence). The CDR3 is 14 residues long. The full variable domain, in which reference TRBV7-9 and TRBJ2-7 provide the parts outside the CDR3, is DTGVSQNPRHKITKRGQNVTFRCDPISEHNRLYWYRQTLGQGPEFLTYFQNEAQLEKSRLLSDRFSAERPKGSFSTLEIQRTEQGDSAMYLCASSFGAGLYEQYFGPGTRLTVT.

The rearrangement uses TRBV7-2 and TRBJ2-3; 11 nucleotides match TRBD1. The trim removed 6 bases at V and 4 bases at J, leaving 12 bases unmatched. The length of the CDR3 is 17 residues. Germline values: CDR1 SGHTA, CDR2 FQGNSA. The chain's CDR3 is CASSSLRTGGRSDTQYF. The CDR3 DNA follows: TGTGCCAGCAGTTCCCTGAGGACAGGGGGCAGATCAGATACGCAGTATTTT.

The chain has TRBV24-1 and TRBJ2-1; 13 bases are a match to TRBD2. The germline V gene has CDR1 KGHDR and CDR2 SFDVKD. There are 17 residues in the CDR3. The trim removed 4 bases at V and 7 bases at J, leaving 9 bases unmatched. The CDR3 is CATSEPGLAGAMNEQFF. CDR3 coding DNA: TGTGCCACCAGTGAACCTGGACTAGCGGGAGCGATGAATGAGCAGTTCTTC.

The chain couples TRBV7-3 to TRBJ2-3; TRBD2 aligns across 7 bases. V was clipped by 5 bases and J by 2 bases; unmatched bases: 16. The V gene's germline CDR1 is SGHTA and CDR2 FQGTGA. This CDR3 spans 18 amino acids. The CDR3 is CASSPKGWAGVTTDTQYF. In DNA, the CDR3 is TGTGCCAGCAGCCCCAAGGGTTGGGCGGGAGTTACCACAGATACGCAGTATTTT.

The rearrangement joins TRBV4-1 to TRBJ1-3, with D possibly matching TRBD1 (6 bases). Germline-derived CDR1 and CDR2 are MGHRA and YSYEKL. This CDR3 has 14 residues. V was pared by 1 base and J by 5 bases, with 9 bases between. The CDR3 DNA reads as TGCGCCAGCAGCCAAGGCCAGGGGCGAAACACCATATATTTT. This translates into CASSQGQGRNTIYF.

The chain has TRBV6-5 and TRBJ1-1; maybe TRBD1 (5 bases). V dropped 2 bases and J dropped 4 bases, with 8 bases sitting between them. Germline V CDR1 and CDR2: MNHEY, SVGAGI. The CDR3 has 13 amino acids. The CDR3 DNA sequence: TGTGCCAGCAGTTACGACAGTTTCACTGAAGCTTTCTTT. It translates to CASSYDSFTEAFF.

The J gene is TRBJ2-3, the V gene TRBV5-1, with TRBD2 matching over 16 bases. The CDR3 has 17 residues. Germline-derived CDR1 and CDR2 are SGHRS and YFSETQ. The junction had 5 bases not matched to a gene; V was cut back by 3 bases and J by 4 bases. The CDR3 region has the DNA TGCGCCAGCAGCTCGGGACTAGCGGGAGGGCAATCAGATACGCAGTATTTT. It specifies CASSSGLAGGQSDTQYF.

V usage is TRBV7-3 and J usage is TRBJ2-1; no clear D. V lost 0 bases, J lost 8 bases, and 8 bases lay in between. Germline V lookup: CDR1 SGHTA, CDR2 FQGTGA. The CDR3 runs to 13 residues. The DNA of the CDR3 is TGTGCCAGCAGCTTAACCCCGGTAGATGAGCAGTTCTTC. Amino acids: CASSLTPVDEQFF.

The CDR3 nucleotides are TGTGCCAGCAGAGATACAGGGGGTTCCCGGGAGCTGTTTTTT. The encoded protein is CASRDTGGSRELFF. The chain couples TRBV6-5 to TRBJ2-2, with 8 bases identical to TRBD1. Trimming cost V 6 bases and J 9 bases; bases outside gene matches: 9. This CDR3 contains 14 residues. Germline lookup yields CDR1 MNHEY and CDR2 SVGAGI.

The chain is built from TRBV7-6 and TRBJ1-2, with D possibly matching TRBD1 (6 bases). The V end lost 5 bases, the J end lost 5 bases, and 12 bases lay between the germline ends. Germline assignment: CDR1 SGHVS and CDR2 FNYEAQ. CDR3 size: 13 residues. The CDR3: CASSPPDSYGYTF. CDR3 bases: TGTGCCAGCAGCCCCCCGGACAGTTATGGCTACACCTTC.

This clone was seen only once. This chain links TRBV19 with TRBJ2-3, with 9 bases that match TRBD1. This CDR3 spans 14 amino acids. Germline trimming cut 9 bases from V and 1 base from J; bases unmatched to any gene: 5. Germline V gene data show CDR1 as LNHDA and CDR2 as SQIVND (reference sequence). CDR3 bases: TGTGCCAGCGCGACAGGGGGAGGCACAGATACGCAGTATTTT. It specifies CASATGGGTDTQYF.

The V gene is TRBV7-9, the J gene TRBJ1-1, with D unclear. From germline, CDR1 is SEHNR and CDR2 FQNEAQ (reference sequence). The CDR3 length is 11 residues. V was pared by 1 base and J by 11 bases, with 8 bases between. The CDR3 nucleotides read TGTGCCAGCAGCTTAGGTACTTGGGCTTTCTTT. It codes for CASSLGTWAFF.

V usage is TRBV28 and J usage is TRBJ1-5; 7 nucleotides line up with TRBD1. The CDR3 has 14 residues. In germline, CDR1 is MDHEN, CDR2 SYDVKM. V trimming: 6 bases; J trimming: 3 bases; junction bases outside the gene matches: 5. DNA of the CDR3: TGTGCCAGCAGAATGGGACAGATCAATCAGCCCCAGCATTTT. Amino acid sequence: CASRMGQINQPQHF.

Only one count was recorded for this clone. The chain uses TRBV28 and TRBJ1-2, with D possibly matching TRBD1 (6 bases). This CDR3 region has 14 residues. The germline gives CDR1 MDHEN, CDR2 SYDVKM. V was shortened by 6 bases and J by 13 bases, with 24 bases between the two germline ends. This chain's CDR3 is CASRGWDKNWLGTF. For the CDR3, the DNA is TGTGCCAGCAGAGGGTGGGACAAGAACTGGCTAGGCACCTTC.

The chain is built from TRBV5-3 and TRBJ1-1; D not resolved. TRBV5-3 is placed among ORFs of uncertain function. This CDR3 contains 16 residues. Trimming cost V 3 bases and J 1 base, with 16 bases left between them. CDR3 sequence: CARSYREKTGNTEAFF. As DNA, the CDR3 is TGTGCCAGAAGCTACCGGGAAAAAACGGGGAACACTGAAGCTTTCTTT.

The chain employs TRBV6-1 and TRBJ2-7; a possible D gene is TRBD1 (6 bases). This CDR3 has 17 amino acids. The germline CDR1 and CDR2 sequences are MNHNS and SASEGT. V shed 3 bases and J shed 4 bases, with 22 bases lying between them. Here the CDR3 DNA reads TGTGCCAGCAGTGAGCCCCGAATCAGGGGCGGTAGGTACGAGCAGTACTTC. Protein: CASSEPRIRGGRYEQYF.

The chain employs TRBV28 and TRBJ1-5, with a possible D match to TRBD1 (5 bases). The CDR3 extends over 14 amino acids. The V end was cut by 3 bases, the J end by 3 bases, with 9 bases between. Germline loops: CDR1 MDHEN, CDR2 SYDVKM. The CDR3 DNA follows: TGTGCCAGCAGTTTTGGGGGGAACAATCAGCCCCAGCATTTT. Translation: CASSFGGNNQPQHF.

The V call is TRBV7-2, the J call TRBJ2-1, with D possibly TRBD1 on 7 matching bases. Germline V gene sequence: CDR1 SGHTA, CDR2 FQGNSA. Trimming removed 4 bases from V and 7 bases from J, with 14 bases in between. The CDR3 is 14 amino acids. The CDR3 sequence: CASSSGGRANEQFF. The CDR3 bases are TGTGCCAGCAGCTCAGGGGGGCGGGCTAATGAGCAGTTCTTC.

Turning to this clone: Other DNA sequences from this sample encode an identical CDR3 as well. The chain recombines TRBV4-1 with TRBJ2-7; TRBD1 matches 9 bases. V trimming: 1 base; J trimming: 4 bases; junction bases outside the gene matches: 5. The CDR3 consists of 15 residues. Germline V gene lookup returns CDR1 MGHRA and CDR2 YSYEKL. Written as DNA, the CDR3 is TGCGCCAGCAGCCAAGCCCCGGGACAGGGTTACGAGCAGTACTTC. Translated: CASSQAPGQGYEQYF.

The chain couples TRBV11-3 to TRBJ1-2, with TRBD1 matching over 7 bases. This CDR3 contains 15 residues. Germline loops: CDR1 SGHNT, CDR2 YENEEA. The V gene end was trimmed by 5 bases and the J gene end by 2 bases; junction bases not matched to a gene: 8. The CDR3 is CASSPRAGGNYGYTF. The CDR3 nucleotides are TGTGCCAGCAGCCCGCGCGCAGGGGGAAACTATGGCTACACCTTC.

The rearrangement links TRBV28 to TRBJ2-7; a possible D gene is TRBD1 (6 bases). The V gene's germline CDR1 is MDHEN and CDR2 SYDVKM. V lost 7 bases to trimming and J lost 3 bases, with 16 bases between them. This CDR3 comprises 14 residues. CDR3 sequence (DNA): TGTGCCAGCAACCTACTCGGACAGAACTACGAGCAGTACTTC. This gives the protein CASNLLGQNYEQYF.